The 17 T cell receptor beta chains reported below all come from one sample, sequenced in a study of T cells in localized non-small cell lung cancer. The repertoire was sequenced with immunoSEQ multiplex PCR; TCRdb's copy has only in-frame clones and lacks some. The sample lists about 25,000 clones, approximately 84% seen once, with around 6.1% in the top ten. Sample: peripheral blood, taken before any cancer treatment. The receptors were gathered from a male donor aged 60 or over with stage II squamous cell lung carcinoma.

This clone was observed a single time. This sequence joins TRBV11-3 and TRBJ2-2; 11 nucleotides line up with TRBD2. After removal of 0 bases from V and 4 bases from J, the junction contained 1 base not matched to a gene. The CDR3 consists of 16 residues. From germline, CDR1 is SGHNT and CDR2 YENEEA. The CDR3 nucleotides are TGTGCCAGCAGCTTAGAGCTAGCGGGGGGCACCGGGGAGCTGTTTTTT. Protein: CASSLELAGGTGELFF.

The chain employs TRBV14 and TRBJ2-2; D gene uncertain. CDR1 is SGHDN, CDR2 FVKESK, per germline. There are 16 residues in the CDR3. V lost 0 bases, J lost 1 base, and 9 bases lay in between. The CDR3 sequence is CASSQDLTRNTGELFF. CDR3 sequence (DNA): TGTGCCAGCAGCCAAGATCTAACGAGGAACACCGGGGAGCTGTTTTTT.

This chain joins TRBV2 and TRBJ1-4; 9 bases are a match to TRBD1. This CDR3 comprises 13 residues. Germline-derived CDR1 and CDR2 are SNHLY and FYNNEI. J lost 5 bases, V lost 7 bases, and 2 bases had no gene match. CDR3 in amino acids: CASNDRGNEKLFF. In DNA form, the CDR3 reads TGTGCCAGCAACGACAGGGGGAATGAAAAACTGTTTTTT.

This clone appeared once. The chain carries TRBV28 and TRBJ1-5; D not resolved. CDR1 is MDHEN, CDR2 SYDVKM, per germline. V was cut by 1 base and J by 4 bases, with 14 bases left in between. The length of the CDR3 is 16 residues. The CDR3 DNA is TGTGCCAGCAGTTTATACGCTTCAGGAGGAAATCAGCCCCAGCATTTT. This gives the protein CASSLYASGGNQPQHF. Using reference TRBV28 and TRBJ1-5 for the parts outside the CDR3, the full variable domain is DVKVTQSSRYLVKRTGEKVFLECVQDMDHENMFWYRQDPGLGLRLIYFSYDVKMKEKGDIPEGYSVSREKKERFSLILESASTNQTSMYLCASSLYASGGNQPQHFGDGTRLSIL.

This chain's CDR3 is CASSPRTGGTGELFF. CDR3 coding DNA: TGTGCCAGCAGCCCGCGGACAGGGGGCACCGGGGAGCTGTTTTTT. The chain joins TRBV7-2 to TRBJ2-2; TRBD1 agrees at 10 bases. This CDR3 is built from 15 residues. Germline V CDR1 and CDR2: SGHTA, FQGNSA. Germline trimming cut 5 bases from V and 4 bases from J; bases unmatched to any gene: 4.

The chain couples TRBV19 to TRBJ2-1; 8 bases line up with TRBD1. The length of the CDR3 is 14 residues. The junction had 4 bases not matched to a gene; V was cut back by 9 bases and J by 0 bases. CDR1 is LNHDA, CDR2 SQIVND, per germline (reference sequence). CDR3 protein: CASRGPGSYNEQFF. As DNA, the CDR3 is TGTGCCAGCAGGGGGCCCGGCTCCTACAATGAGCAGTTCTTC.

This chain connects TRBV9 to TRBJ1-3; D is undetermined. CDR1 and CDR2 (germline): SGDLS, YYNGEE. There are 15 residues in the CDR3. Trimming removed 3 bases at V and 4 bases at J, with 14 bases between. This chain's CDR3 is CASSGPLLGGNTIYF. In DNA form, the CDR3 reads TGTGCCAGCAGCGGACCGCTCCTAGGAGGAAACACCATATATTTT.

This clone turned up a few times. This sequence joins TRBV30 and TRBJ2-7; no firm D call. The V gene lost 0 bases and the J gene lost 5 bases, with 14 bases spanning the gap. The CDR3 is 14 amino acids. Germline V gives CDR1 GTSNPN, CDR2 SVGIG (reference sequence). CDR3 sequence reads: CAWSVGDERHEQYF. The CDR3 DNA reads TGTGCCTGGAGTGTAGGCGATGAGAGGCACGAGCAGTACTTC. Based on the CDR3 plus reference TRBV30 and TRBJ2-7, the full variable domain is SQTIHQWPATLVQPVGSPLSLECTVEGTSNPNLYWYRQAAGRGLQLLFYSVGIGQISSEVPQNLSASRPQDRQFILSSKKLLLSDSGFYLCAWSVGDERHEQYFGPGTRLTVT.

The V and J genes are TRBV11-3 and TRBJ2-6; D ambiguous. CDR1 is SGHNT, CDR2 YENEEA, per germline. The CDR3 covers 14 residues. V lost 4 bases to trimming and J lost 8 bases, with 12 bases between them. Here the CDR3 reads CASSSSTVTNVLTF. The CDR3 nucleotides read TGTGCCAGCAGCTCTTCCACGGTAACCAACGTCCTGACTTTC.

This clone occurred a few times. The chain recombines TRBV10-2 with TRBJ2-7, with TRBD1 matching over 9 bases. V lost 6 bases to trimming and J lost 6 bases; unmatched junction nucleotides: 6. CDR1 is WSHSY and CDR2 is SAAADI in the germline V gene. This CDR3 spans 13 amino acids. The CDR3 bases are TGCGCCAGCAGCGCGGGACAGGGTATCGAGCAGTACTTC. Amino acid sequence: CASSAGQGIEQYF.

V usage is TRBV14 and J usage is TRBJ2-7, with TRBD1 identical over 9 bases. The CDR3 is 16 residues long. Germline CDR1 reads SGHDN; CDR2 reads FVKESK. V shed 0 bases and J 7 bases; nucleotides not matched to a gene: 10. The CDR3 sequence is CASSQDLLTGGYEQYF. The DNA for the CDR3 is TGTGCCAGCAGCCAAGATCTTCTTACAGGGGGCTATGAGCAGTACTTC.

This chain uses TRBV28 with TRBJ1-2, with a possible D match to TRBD1 (6 bases). CDR3 length equals 14 residues. V lost 1 base and J 8 bases, leaving 14 bases between the germline ends. The germline V gene encodes CDR1 MDHEN and CDR2 SYDVKM. CDR3 residues: CASSLSQQGGGYTF. The CDR3 coding sequence is TGTGCCAGCAGTTTATCCCAACAGGGAGGAGGCTACACCTTC.

The chain employs TRBV10-3 and TRBJ2-3; the D is unclear. V lost 11 bases to trimming and J lost 2 bases, with 8 bases between them. This CDR3 is built from 11 residues. Germline CDR1 and CDR2: ENHRY and SYGVKD. Written as DNA, the CDR3 is TGTGCCTCTCAGACCACAGATACGCAGTATTTT. Residues: CASQTTDTQYF.

The rearrangement joins TRBV28 to TRBJ1-2; possible D gene TRBD1, 6 bases. Germline V gene sequence: CDR1 MDHEN, CDR2 SYDVKM. There are 14 residues in the CDR3. Trimming pared 2 bases from V and 2 bases from J, leaving 9 bases between. The CDR3 DNA reads as TGTGCCAGCAGTTTAGGCAGGGGAAACTATGGCTACACCTTC. Its protein product is CASSLGRGNYGYTF.

This chain links TRBV18 with TRBJ1-1; no reliable D call. V lost 5 bases and J lost 1, with 14 bases in between. The CDR3 is made up of 15 amino acids. Per germline, CDR1 KGHSH and CDR2 LQKENI. The CDR3 region has the DNA TGTGCCAGCTCAGACGTCGGGCTTTCGAACACTGAAGCTTTCTTT. This translates into CASSDVGLSNTEAFF.

This clone was seen once. The chain has TRBV4-2 and TRBJ2-1; 10 bases fit TRBD2. Germline V gene sequence: CDR1 LGHNA, CDR2 YNFKEQ. V trimming: 1 base; J trimming: 4 bases; junction bases outside the gene matches: 7. This CDR3 region has 17 residues. CDR3 residues: CASSQGWSGGEYNEQFF. Here the CDR3 DNA reads TGTGCCAGCAGCCAAGGGTGGAGCGGGGGGGAATACAATGAGCAGTTCTTC.

The CDR3 DNA sequence: TGTGCCAGCAGCTTTGGGACGGTGATGATCTATGGCTACACCTTC. Residues: CASSFGTVMIYGYTF. The chain recombines TRBV7-9 with TRBJ1-2, with D possibly matching TRBD1 (5 bases). The CDR3 is 15 amino acids. CDR1 is SEHNR and CDR2 is FQNEAQ in the germline V gene (reference sequence). Trimming removed 3 bases from V and 4 bases from J, with 15 bases in between.